Listed here is a single T cell receptor beta chain. This record comes from a study of blood T cell repertoires in COVID-19. Study-level information: COVID-19 samples collected from the United States, Italy and Spain covered acute and convalescent phases. T cells, B-cell-depleted T cells, or PBMCs supplied cDNA or gDNA.

Assay: immunoSEQ multiplex PCR; the TCRdb copy retains only in-frame clones and omits some. This table has about 250,000 clones, more than 75% appearing once. Germline lookup yields CDR1 SGDLS and CDR2 YYNGEE. V lost 0 bases, J lost 0 bases, and 16 bases lay in between. The CDR3 is 18 amino acids. The receptor was isolated from a woman aged 80 or over with COVID-19, enrolled during active disease. The chain joins TRBV9 to TRBJ2-1, with D maybe TRBD2 (5 bases). Material for sequencing was peripheral blood. CDR3: CASSVDGYPGSSYNEQFF. The CDR3 DNA is TGTGCCAGCAGCGTAGATGGCTACCCGGGGAGCTCCTACAATGAGCAGTTCTTC.